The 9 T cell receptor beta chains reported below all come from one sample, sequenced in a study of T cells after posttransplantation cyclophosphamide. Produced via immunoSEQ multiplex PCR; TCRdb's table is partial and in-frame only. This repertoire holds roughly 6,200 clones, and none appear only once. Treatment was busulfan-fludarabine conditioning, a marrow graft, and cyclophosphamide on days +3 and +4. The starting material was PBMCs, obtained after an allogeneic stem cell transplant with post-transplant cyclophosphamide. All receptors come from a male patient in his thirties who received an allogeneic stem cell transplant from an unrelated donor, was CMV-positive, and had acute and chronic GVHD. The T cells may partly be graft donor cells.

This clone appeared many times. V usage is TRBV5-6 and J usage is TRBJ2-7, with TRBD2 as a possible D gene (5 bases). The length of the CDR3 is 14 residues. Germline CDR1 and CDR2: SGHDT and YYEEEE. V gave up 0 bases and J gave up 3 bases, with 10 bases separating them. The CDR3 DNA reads TGTGCCAGCAGCTTGGCCCCCCGGGGCTACGAGCAGTACTTC. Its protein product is CASSLAPRGYEQYF.

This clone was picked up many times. Here the CDR3 reads CASSLGAGLSNQPQHF. The CDR3, as DNA: TGTGCCAGCAGCTTAGGAGCGGGGCTTAGCAATCAGCCCCAGCATTTT. V usage is TRBV7-2 and J usage is TRBJ1-5; possibly TRBD1 for D (5 bases). CDR3 length equals 16 residues. V was cut by 1 base and J by 0 bases, with 10 bases left in between. CDR1 and CDR2 (germline): SGHTA, FQGNSA. The whole variable domain, remainder taken from reference TRBV7-2 and TRBJ1-5, is GAGVSQSPSNKVTEKGKDVELRCDPISGHTALYWYRQSLGQGLEFLIYFQGNSAPDKSGLPSDRFSAERTGGSVSTLTIQRTQQEDSAVYLCASSLGAGLSNQPQHFGDGTRLSIL.

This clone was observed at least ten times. The CDR3 region has the DNA TGTGCCAGCAGAACAGCAGCGGGATTTCTCTACAATGAGCAGTTCTTC. This codes for CASRTAAGFLYNEQFF. This chain uses TRBV6-6 with TRBJ2-1; 7 nucleotides agree with TRBD2. In germline, CDR1 is MNHNY, CDR2 SVGAGI (reference sequence). The ends lost 6 bases at V and 3 bases at J; junction bases unmatched: 11. The CDR3 extends over 16 amino acids.

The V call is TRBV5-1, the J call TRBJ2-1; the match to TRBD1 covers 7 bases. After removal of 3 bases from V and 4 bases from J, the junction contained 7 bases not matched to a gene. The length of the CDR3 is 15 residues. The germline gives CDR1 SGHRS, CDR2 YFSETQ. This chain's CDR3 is CASSSQGNLYNEQFF. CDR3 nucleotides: TGCGCCAGCAGCTCACAGGGGAACCTTTACAATGAGCAGTTCTTC.

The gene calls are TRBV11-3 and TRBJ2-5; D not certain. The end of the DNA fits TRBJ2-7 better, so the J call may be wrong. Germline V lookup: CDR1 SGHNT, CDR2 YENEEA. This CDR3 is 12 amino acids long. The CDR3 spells CASSHNSYEQYF. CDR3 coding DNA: TGTGCCAGCAGCCATAACAGCTACGAGCAGTACTTC.

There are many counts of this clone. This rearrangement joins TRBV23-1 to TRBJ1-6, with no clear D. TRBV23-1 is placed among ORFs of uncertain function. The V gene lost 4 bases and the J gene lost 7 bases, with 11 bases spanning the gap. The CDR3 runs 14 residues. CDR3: CASSPYRGNSPLHF. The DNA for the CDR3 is TGCGCCAGCAGTCCTTATCGGGGAAATTCACCCCTCCACTTT.

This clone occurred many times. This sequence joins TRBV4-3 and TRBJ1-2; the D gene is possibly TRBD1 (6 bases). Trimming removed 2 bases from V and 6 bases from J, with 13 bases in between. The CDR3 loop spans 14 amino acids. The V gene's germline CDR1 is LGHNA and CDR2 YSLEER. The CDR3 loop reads CASSQRPGTHGYTF. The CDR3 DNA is TGCGCCAGCAGCCAAAGGCCCGGGACACATGGCTACACCTTC.

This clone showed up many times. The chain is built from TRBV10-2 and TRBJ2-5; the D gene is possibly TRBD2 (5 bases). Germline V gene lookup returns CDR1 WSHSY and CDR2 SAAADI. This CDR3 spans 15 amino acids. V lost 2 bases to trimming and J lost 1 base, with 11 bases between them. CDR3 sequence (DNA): TGCGCCAGCAGTGAGCGCCCTAGCATCCAAGAGACCCAGTACTTC. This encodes CASSERPSIQETQYF.

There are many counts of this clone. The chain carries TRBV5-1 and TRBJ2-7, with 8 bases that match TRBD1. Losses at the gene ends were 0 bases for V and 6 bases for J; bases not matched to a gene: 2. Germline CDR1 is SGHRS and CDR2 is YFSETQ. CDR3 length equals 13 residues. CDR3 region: CASSLGQGSEQYF. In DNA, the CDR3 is TGCGCCAGCAGCTTGGGACAGGGGAGCGAGCAGTACTTC.